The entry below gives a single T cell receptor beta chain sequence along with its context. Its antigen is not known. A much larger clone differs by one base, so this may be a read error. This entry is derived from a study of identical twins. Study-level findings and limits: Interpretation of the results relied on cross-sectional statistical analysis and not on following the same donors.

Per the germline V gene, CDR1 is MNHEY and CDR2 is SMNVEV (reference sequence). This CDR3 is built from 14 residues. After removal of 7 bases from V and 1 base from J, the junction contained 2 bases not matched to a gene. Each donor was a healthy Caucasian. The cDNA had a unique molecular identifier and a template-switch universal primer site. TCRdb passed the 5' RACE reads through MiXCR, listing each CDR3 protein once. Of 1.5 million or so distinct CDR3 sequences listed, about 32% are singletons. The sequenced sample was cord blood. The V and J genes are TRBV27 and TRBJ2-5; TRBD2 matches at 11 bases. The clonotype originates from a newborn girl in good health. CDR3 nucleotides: TGTGCCAGCACCGGACTAGCGGGCCAAGAGACCCAGTACTTC. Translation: CASTGLAGQETQYF.